A selection of T cell receptor beta chains follows, all from one sample in a study of blood T cell repertoires in COVID-19. The data were produced by immunoSEQ multiplex PCR, yet TCRdb's version contains in-frame clones alone and is incomplete. The sample contains about 55,000 clones, 75% to 90% of which appear only once. The sequenced sample consisted of peripheral blood. The receptors were sampled from a human donor in a cohort sampled during active COVID-19. The CDR3 runs from the conserved cysteine through the conserved F or W. D genes are given only for firm matches. Size is stated for part of the rows, as once, few or many counts, or as a class when the clone is expanded.

TRBV27,TRBJ2-3,TRBD2,15,.,TGTGCCAGCAGTTTACTAGCGGTGGGCACAGATACGCAGTATTTT,CASSLLAVGTDTQYF
TRBV15,TRBJ1-6,.,16,.,TGTGCCACCAGCAGAGCAGGAAGCTCCTATAATTCACCCCTCCACTTT,CATSRAGSSYNSPLHF
TRBV5-1,TRBJ1-2,.,14,.,TGCGCCAGCAGCATGGAGACCCCCCAGGGTGGCTACACCTTC,CASSMETPQGGYTF
TRBV27,TRBJ2-4,.,15,.,TGTGCCAGCAGAAGGACAGGACTACAAGGAAACATTCAGTACTTC,CASRRTGLQGNIQYF
TRBV7-9,TRBJ2-5,TRBD1,14,few,TGTGCCAGCAGCCCCGGGACAGGGCAAGAGACCCAGTACTTC,CASSPGTGQETQYF
TRBV3-1/TRBV3-2,TRBJ1-6,TRBD1,14,once,TGTGCCAGCAGCCAGTTACAGGGGGGCTCACCCCTCCACTTT,CASSQLQGGSPLHF
TRBV30,TRBJ1-1,.,14,once,TGTGCCGCCAACAGAGACAGAGTGAACACTGAAGCTTTCTTT,CAANRDRVNTEAFF
TRBV6-5,TRBJ1-2,.,14,.,TGTGCCAGCAGTCCCTCGGGGGGGGCGCGAGGCTACACCTTC,CASSPSGGARGYTF
TRBV5-1,TRBJ1-5,TRBD1,13,.,TGCGCCAGCAGCTTGACAGGGGGCCAGCCCCAGCATTTT,CASSLTGGQPQHF
TRBV9,TRBJ2-6,.,19,.,TGTGCCAGCAGCGTAGCTGAATCCACAGGGAGTACGGGGGCCAACGTCCTGACTTTC,CASSVAESTGSTGANVLTF
TRBV12-5,TRBJ2-6,.,16,.,TGTGCTAGTGGTTTGGGTACAGGGATGGGGGCCAACGTCCTGACTTTC,CASGLGTGMGANVLTF
TRBV24-1,TRBJ1-6,.,14,.,TGTGCCACCAGTGAAGACTCATATAATTCACCCCTCCACTTT,CATSEDSYNSPLHF
TRBV9,TRBJ2-2,.,14,.,TGTGCCAGCAGCGTCGGGACACCAACCGGGGAGCTGTTTTTT,CASSVGTPTGELFF
TRBV9,TRBJ2-2,.,18,.,TGTGCCAGCAGCGTAGTGGTGGACAGCTATTTGAACACCGGGGAGCTGTTTTTT,CASSVVVDSYLNTGELFF
TRBV11-2,TRBJ1-5,.,13,few,TGTGCCAGCAGCTTAGAGGGGGGGGCGCCCCAGCATTTT,CASSLEGGAPQHF
TRBV13,TRBJ2-3,TRBD2,18,.,TGTGCCCCCAGCTTACCGGGCACTAGCGGGGGGGGCACAGATACGCAGTATTTT,CAPSLPGTSGGGTDTQYF
TRBV5-1,TRBJ2-2,.,15,.,TGCGCCAGCAGCTTGGCTACCTGGGAGACCGGGGAGCTGTTTTTT,CASSLATWETGELFF
TRBV25-1,TRBJ1-1,.,14,.,TGTGCCAGCAGTTATGCAGGGCGCGACACTGAAGCTTTCTTT,CASSYAGRDTEAFF
TRBV6-6,TRBJ1-2,.,12,.,TGTGCCAGCAGTTACTCTCAGGGAGGCTACACCTTC,CASSYSQGGYTF
TRBV18,TRBJ1-2,.,14,.,TGTGCCAGCTCACCGGCGGGCGGCCCCTATGGCTACACCTTC,CASSPAGGPYGYTF
TRBV3-1/TRBV3-2,TRBJ2-1,.,12,.,TGTGCCAGCAGCCAATACACACGCGAGCAGTTCTTC,CASSQYTREQFF
TRBV25-1,TRBJ1-3,TRBD1,14,.,TGTGCCAGCGCTGGGACAGCCTCTGGAAACACCATATATTTT,CASAGTASGNTIYF
TRBV6-5,TRBJ2-7,TRBD1,14,once,TGTGCCAGCAGTTCCGGACAGGTTGCGTACGAGCAGTACTTC,CASSSGQVAYEQYF
TRBV18,TRBJ2-5,TRBD1,17,.,TGTGCCAGCTCACCGGGACAGGGATACAATGACCAAGAGTCCCAGTACTTC,CASSPGQGYNDQESQYF
TRBV5-1,TRBJ2-2,.,15,.,TGCGCCAGCAGCTTTGACACAGGCAACACCGGGGAGCTGTTTTTT,CASSFDTGNTGELFF
TRBV30,TRBJ2-3,TRBD2,13,.,TGTGCCTGGCGGACTAGCGGGGCAGATACGCAGTATTTT,CAWRTSGADTQYF
TRBV19,TRBJ1-1,.,12,.,TGTGCCAGTAAAGACAGGAACACTGAAGCTTTCTTT,CASKDRNTEAFF
TRBV5-1,TRBJ1-1,.,14,.,TGCGCCAGCAGCAGATCACAGGGCTCAGCTGAAGCTTTCTTT,CASSRSQGSAEAFF
TRBV28,TRBJ2-6,TRBD2,16,.,TGTGCCACGGGGGGTTCCCTCTCTTCTGGGGCCAACGTCCTGACTTTC,CATGGSLSSGANVLTF
TRBV7-2,TRBJ2-3,.,14,.,TGTGCCAGCAGCTTAACGGGAGTTCGGGATACGCAGTATTTT,CASSLTGVRDTQYF
TRBV28,TRBJ2-7,TRBD1,12,.,TGTGCCAGCAGCTGGACAGGGGGCGAGCAGTACTTC,CASSWTGGEQYF
TRBV6-2/TRBV6-3,TRBJ1-6,.,17,.,TGTGCCAGCAGTTACCTACGCCCGGACAGATATAATTCACCCCTCCACTTT,CASSYLRPDRYNSPLHF
TRBV15,TRBJ1-2,.,14,once,TGTGCCACCACCCCAGGTGGACAGCCCTATGGCTACACCTTC,CATTPGGQPYGYTF
TRBV11-2,TRBJ1-4,TRBD1,15,.,TGTGCCAGCAGCTTTGGGGGACAGAAGGGTGAAAAACTGTTTTTT,CASSFGGQKGEKLFF
TRBV4-1,TRBJ2-2,.,12,few,TGCGCCAGCAGCCAAGCGGGTGGGGAGCTGTTTTTT,CASSQAGGELFF
TRBV6-5,TRBJ1-3,.,14,.,TGTGCCAGCAGCCGGACAGTGAATGGAAACACCATATATTTT,CASSRTVNGNTIYF
TRBV3-1/TRBV3-2,TRBJ2-2,.,14,.,TGTGCCAGCAGCCCTCGGACAAACACCGGGGAGCTGTTTTTT,CASSPRTNTGELFF
TRBV5-1,TRBJ2-7,.,14,few,TGCGCCAGCAGCTCTAGCGCGGACTCCTACGAGCAGTACTTC,CASSSSADSYEQYF
TRBV4-1,TRBJ2-2,TRBD1,15,.,TGCGCCAGCAGCCTATTACGACAGGGGACCGGGGAGCTGTTTTTT,CASSLLRQGTGELFF
TRBV7-8,TRBJ1-2,TRBD1,14,.,TGTGCCAGCAGCCGTATGACAGGGAACTATGGCTACACCTTC,CASSRMTGNYGYTF
TRBV7-3,TRBJ2-1,TRBD2,18,few,TGTGCCAGCAGCTTAACGTTTGGGACTAGCGGGGAATACAATGAGCAGTTCTTC,CASSLTFGTSGEYNEQFF
TRBV3-1/TRBV3-2,TRBJ2-1,.,16,.,TGTGCCAGCAGCACCCGACAACCGAGCTCCTACAATGAGCAGTTCTTC,CASSTRQPSSYNEQFF
TRBV19,TRBJ1-4,TRBD1,15,.,TGTGCGACCCAGGACAGGCCAAGGGCGAATGAAAAACTGTTTTTT,CATQDRPRANEKLFF